This TCR beta chain stems from a study of T-cell reconstitution after alpha-beta-depleted transplantation in children. Preparing the TCRbeta library involved the use of unique molecular identifiers. A single record per CDR3 protein comes from TCRdb applying MiXCR to the PCR reads. The sample shows about 600,000 distinct CDR3 sequences, 13% of them seen only once. Study observations and caveats: Roughly two months post-transplant, alpha-beta T cells reportedly originated from several hundred graft clones that had expanded. Day-60 TCRbeta diversity that was high in some patients was derived from surviving recipient T cells and thymic progenitors. By one year post-transplant, T-cell counts and diversity largely arose from T cells that were newly produced.

Only a few counts were recorded for this clonotype. Its antigen remains unidentified. Trimming removed 2 bases at V and 2 bases at J, with 15 bases between. Germline V CDR1 and CDR2: SQVTM, ANQGSEA. This CDR3 is built from 15 residues. The clonotype comes from a male patient younger than 18 who had a stem cell transplant for acute myeloid leukemia, so the T cells may come from the graft donor. The source material was PBMCs, mostly from graft donor cells, sampled 360 days after TCRalphabeta/CD19-depleted stem cell transplant. The chain recombines TRBV29-1 with TRBJ2-5; possible D gene TRBD2, 5 bases. CDR3 DNA: TGCAGCGTTGAATGGCTAGCTCCTTCTCAAGAGACCCAGTACTTC. Translation: CSVEWLAPSQETQYF.